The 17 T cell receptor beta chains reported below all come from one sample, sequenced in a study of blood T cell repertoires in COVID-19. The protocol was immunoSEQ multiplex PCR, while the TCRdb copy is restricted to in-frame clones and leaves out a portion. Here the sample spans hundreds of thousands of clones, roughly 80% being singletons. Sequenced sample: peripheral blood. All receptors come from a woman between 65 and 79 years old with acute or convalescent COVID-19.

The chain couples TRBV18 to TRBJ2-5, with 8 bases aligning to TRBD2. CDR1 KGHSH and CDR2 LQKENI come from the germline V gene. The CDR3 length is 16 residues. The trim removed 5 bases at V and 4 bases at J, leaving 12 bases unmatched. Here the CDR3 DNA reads TGTGCCAGCTCAGGGGTGGCGGGGGGTCTGCTAGAGACCCAGTACTTC. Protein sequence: CASSGVAGGLLETQYF.

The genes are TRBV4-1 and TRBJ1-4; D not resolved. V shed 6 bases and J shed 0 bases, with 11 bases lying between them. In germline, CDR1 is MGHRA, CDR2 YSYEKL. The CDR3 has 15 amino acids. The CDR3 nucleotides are TGCGCCAGCAGTCATAGTCCCACAACTAATGAAAAACTGTTTTTT. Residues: CASSHSPTTNEKLFF.

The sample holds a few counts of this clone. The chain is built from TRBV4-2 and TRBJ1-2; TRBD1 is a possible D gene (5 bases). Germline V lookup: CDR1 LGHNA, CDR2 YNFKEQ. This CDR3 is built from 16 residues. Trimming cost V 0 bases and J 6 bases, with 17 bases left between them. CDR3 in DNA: TGTGCCAGCAGCCAAGAAGGGACTGGTCAATTCGATGGCTACACCTTC. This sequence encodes CASSQEGTGQFDGYTF.

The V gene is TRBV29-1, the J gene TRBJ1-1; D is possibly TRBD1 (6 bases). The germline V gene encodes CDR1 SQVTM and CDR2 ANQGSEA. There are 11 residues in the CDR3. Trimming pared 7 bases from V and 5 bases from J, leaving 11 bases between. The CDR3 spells CSGTVYTEAFF. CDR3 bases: TGCAGCGGGACAGTTTATACTGAAGCTTTCTTT.

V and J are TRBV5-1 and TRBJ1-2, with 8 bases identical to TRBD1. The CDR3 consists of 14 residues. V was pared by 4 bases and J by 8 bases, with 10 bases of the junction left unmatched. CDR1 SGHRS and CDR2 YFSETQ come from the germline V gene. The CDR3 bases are TGCGCCAGCAGCCCTACCCAGGGGGCGTACGGCTACACCTTC. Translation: CASSPTQGAYGYTF.

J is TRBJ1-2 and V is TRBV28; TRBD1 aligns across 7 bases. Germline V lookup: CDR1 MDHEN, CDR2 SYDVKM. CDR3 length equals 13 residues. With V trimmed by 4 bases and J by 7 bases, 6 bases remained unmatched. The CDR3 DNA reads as TGTGCCAGCAGTTATTTAGAGGGGGCTGGCTACACCTTC. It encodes CASSYLEGAGYTF.

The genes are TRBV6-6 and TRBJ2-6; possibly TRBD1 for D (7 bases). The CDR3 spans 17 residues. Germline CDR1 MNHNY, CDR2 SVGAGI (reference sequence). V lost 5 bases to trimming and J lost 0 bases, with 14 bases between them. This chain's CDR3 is CASSRRQGGSGANVLTF. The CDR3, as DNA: TGTGCCAGCAGTCGTCGACAGGGAGGCTCTGGGGCCAACGTCCTGACTTTC.

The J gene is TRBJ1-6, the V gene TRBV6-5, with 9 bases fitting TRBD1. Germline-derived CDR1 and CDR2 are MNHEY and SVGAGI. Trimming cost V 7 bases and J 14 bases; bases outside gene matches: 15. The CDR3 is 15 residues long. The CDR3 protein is CASISPGQGVGTLHF. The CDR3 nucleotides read TGTGCCAGCATATCGCCGGGACAGGGTGTTGGTACCCTCCACTTT.

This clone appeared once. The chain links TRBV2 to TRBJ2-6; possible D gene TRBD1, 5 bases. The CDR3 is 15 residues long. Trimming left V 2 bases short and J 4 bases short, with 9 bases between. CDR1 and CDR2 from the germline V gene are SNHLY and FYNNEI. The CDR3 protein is CASSELGAGANVLTF. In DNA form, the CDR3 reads TGTGCCAGCAGTGAACTAGGGGCCGGGGCCAACGTCCTGACTTTC.

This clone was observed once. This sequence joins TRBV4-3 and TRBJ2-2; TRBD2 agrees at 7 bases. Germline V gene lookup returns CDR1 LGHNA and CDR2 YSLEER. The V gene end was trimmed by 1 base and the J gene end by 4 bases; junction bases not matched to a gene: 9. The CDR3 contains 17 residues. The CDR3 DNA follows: TGCGCCAGCAGCCAAGTAGCCCATCCGGGAGGCACCGGGGAGCTGTTTTTT. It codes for CASSQVAHPGGTGELFF.

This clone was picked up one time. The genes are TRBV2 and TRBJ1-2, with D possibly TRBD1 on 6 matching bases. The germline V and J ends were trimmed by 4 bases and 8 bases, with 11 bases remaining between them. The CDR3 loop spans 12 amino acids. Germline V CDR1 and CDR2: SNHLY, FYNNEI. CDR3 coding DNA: TGTGCCAGCAGTGGGGACATTGAAGGCTACACCTTC. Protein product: CASSGDIEGYTF.

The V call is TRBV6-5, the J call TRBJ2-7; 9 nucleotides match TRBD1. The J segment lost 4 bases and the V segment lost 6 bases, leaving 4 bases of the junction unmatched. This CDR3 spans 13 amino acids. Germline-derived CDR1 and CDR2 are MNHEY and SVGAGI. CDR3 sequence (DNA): TGTGCCAGCAGCCGGGACAGGGTTTACGAGCAGTACTTC. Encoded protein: CASSRDRVYEQYF.

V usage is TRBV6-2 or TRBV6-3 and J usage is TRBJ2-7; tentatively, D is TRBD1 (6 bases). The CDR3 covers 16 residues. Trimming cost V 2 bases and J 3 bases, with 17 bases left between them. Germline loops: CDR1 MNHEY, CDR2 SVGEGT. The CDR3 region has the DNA TGTGCCAGCAGTTACGCGGCACAGGGTTTTGACTACGAGCAGTACTTC. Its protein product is CASSYAAQGFDYEQYF.

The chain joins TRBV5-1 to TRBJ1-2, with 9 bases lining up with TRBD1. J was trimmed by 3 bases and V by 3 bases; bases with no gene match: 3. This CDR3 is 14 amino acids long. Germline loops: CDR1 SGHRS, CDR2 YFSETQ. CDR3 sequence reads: CASSSGTGYYGYTF. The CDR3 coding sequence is TGCGCCAGCAGCTCCGGGACAGGGTACTATGGCTACACCTTC. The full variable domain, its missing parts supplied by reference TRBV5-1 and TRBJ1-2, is KAGVTQTPRYLIKTRGQQVTLSCSPISGHRSVSWYQQTPGQGLQFLFEYFSETQRNKGNFPGRFSGRQFSNSRSEMNVSTLELGDSALYLCASSSGTGYYGYTFGSGTRLTVV.

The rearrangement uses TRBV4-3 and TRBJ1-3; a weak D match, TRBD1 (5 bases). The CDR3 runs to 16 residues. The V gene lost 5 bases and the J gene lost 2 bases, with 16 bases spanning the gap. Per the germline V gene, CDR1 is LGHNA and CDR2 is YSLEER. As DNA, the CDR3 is TGCGCCAGCAGCGACTCTGGGTGGGGGGCTGGAAACACCATATATTTT. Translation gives CASSDSGWGAGNTIYF.

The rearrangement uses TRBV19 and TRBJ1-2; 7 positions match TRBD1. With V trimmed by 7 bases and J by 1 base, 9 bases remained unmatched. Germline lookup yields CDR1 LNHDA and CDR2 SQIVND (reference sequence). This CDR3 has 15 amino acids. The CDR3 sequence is CASTGTASLNYGYTF. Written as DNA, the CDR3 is TGTGCCAGTACCGGGACAGCCTCACTTAACTATGGCTACACCTTC.

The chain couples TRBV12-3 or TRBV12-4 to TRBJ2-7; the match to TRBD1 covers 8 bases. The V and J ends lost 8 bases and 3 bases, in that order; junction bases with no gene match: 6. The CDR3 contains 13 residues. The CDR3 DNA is TGTGCCAGCGGCCCCGGGACAGGCTACGAGCAGTACTTC. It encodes CASGPGTGYEQYF.